These 10 T cell receptor beta chains were sequenced from one sample in a study of a mutant IDH1 vaccine in newly diagnosed glioma. This sample's time point: week 47, end of study. Vaccination used 300 ug of mutant IDH1 20-mer peptide per dose, with topical imiquimod. Which antigens these TCRs recognize remains unknown. Sequenced by immunoSEQ multiplex PCR; TCRdb stores in-frame clones only, minus some. The table records about 94,000 clones, roughly 90% of them present only once. The starting material was PBMCs, obtained from a glioma patient whose treatment included an IDH1 peptide vaccine. Receptors originate from a woman between 50 and 59 years old with glioma.

This chain connects TRBV5-1 to TRBJ2-7; 9 bases agree with TRBD1. CDR3 size: 13 residues. V was clipped by 7 bases and J by 4 bases; unmatched bases: 6. Germline V gene lookup returns CDR1 SGHRS and CDR2 YFSETQ. The CDR3 protein is CASGTGTGYEQYF. The CDR3 DNA reads TGCGCCAGCGGTACCGGGACAGGGTACGAGCAGTACTTC.

This sequence joins TRBV7-6 and TRBJ2-7; 9 nucleotides align to TRBD1. The V gene's germline CDR1 is SGHVS and CDR2 FNYEAQ. After removal of 5 bases from V and 0 bases from J, the junction contained 8 bases not matched to a gene. This CDR3 contains 16 residues. The CDR3 DNA reads as TGTGCCAGCAGCCTCCGAGGGACAGGGCGCTCCTACGAGCAGTACTTC. Translating gives CASSLRGTGRSYEQYF.

This sequence joins TRBV18 and TRBJ2-1; D is possibly TRBD1 (5 bases). There are 16 residues in the CDR3. Trimming stripped 2 bases from V and 2 bases from J, with 13 bases between. Per the germline V gene, CDR1 is KGHSH and CDR2 is LQKENI. CDR3: CASSPGAGPPYNEQFF. The DNA of the CDR3 is TGTGCCAGCTCACCAGGGGCAGGGCCACCCTACAATGAGCAGTTCTTC.

The chain joins TRBV27 to TRBJ2-1; D tentatively fits TRBD1 or TRBD2 (5 bases each). Trimming removed 3 bases at V and 8 bases at J, with 14 bases between. CDR3 length equals 14 residues. Germline V lookup: CDR1 MNHEY, CDR2 SMNVEV (reference sequence). The CDR3 sequence is CASSLGLAQDEQFF. DNA for the CDR3: TGTGCCAGCAGTTTGGGTCTAGCACAGGATGAGCAGTTCTTC.

The V call is TRBV27, the J call TRBJ2-7; TRBD1 aligns across 8 bases. CDR3 length: 14 amino acids. Germline V CDR1 and CDR2: MNHEY, SMNVEV (reference sequence). V shed 3 bases and J 0 bases; nucleotides not matched to a gene: 1. CDR3 sequence reads: CASSFDRGSYEQYF. CDR3 coding DNA: TGTGCCAGCAGTTTCGACAGGGGCTCCTACGAGCAGTACTTC.

The rearrangement links TRBV7-6 to TRBJ1-2; possibly TRBD1 for D (6 bases). CDR1 and CDR2 (germline): SGHVS, FNYEAQ. Trimming stripped 1 base from V and 4 bases from J, with 13 bases between. The CDR3 length is 15 residues. The CDR3 DNA follows: TGTGCCAGCAGCTTAGAGGTGGGGGGGCCCTATGGCTACACCTTC. The encoded protein is CASSLEVGGPYGYTF. Using reference TRBV7-6 and TRBJ1-2 for the parts outside the CDR3, the full variable domain is GAGVSQSPRYKVTKRGQDVALRCDPISGHVSLYWYRQALGQGPEFLTYFNYEAQQDKSGLPNDRFSAERPEGSISTLTIQRTEQRDSAMYRCASSLEVGGPYGYTFGSGTRLTVV.

This sequence joins TRBV11-2 and TRBJ2-3; 9 nucleotides match TRBD1. The J segment lost 1 base and the V segment lost 3 bases, leaving 11 bases of the junction unmatched. This CDR3 spans 18 amino acids. Germline CDR1 reads SGHAT; CDR2 reads FQNNGV. The CDR3 loop reads CASSFPYRGRAGTDTQYF. CDR3 DNA: TGTGCCAGCAGCTTCCCCTACAGGGGGCGGGCCGGCACAGATACGCAGTATTTT. The full variable domain, rest sourced from reference TRBV11-2 and TRBJ2-3, is EAGVAQSPRYKIIEKRQSVAFWCNPISGHATLYWYQQILGQGPKLLIQFQNNGVVDDSQLPKDRFSAERLKGVDSTLKIQPAKLEDSAVYLCASSFPYRGRAGTDTQYFGPGTRLTVL.

The rearrangement links TRBV25-1 to TRBJ1-1, with a weak D call TRBD1 (6 bases). The CDR3 extends over 12 amino acids. V was shortened by 6 bases and J by 10 bases, with 15 bases between the two germline ends. CDR1 and CDR2 from the germline V gene are MGHDK and SYGVNS. DNA of the CDR3: TGTGCCAGCAGGGACGGGGGGCTGGGAGCTTTCTTT. This encodes CASRDGGLGAFF.

The chain recombines TRBV28 with TRBJ2-3; 9 nucleotides agree with TRBD2. The CDR3 contains 15 residues. The germline V gene encodes CDR1 MDHEN and CDR2 SYDVKM. V dropped 7 bases and J dropped 3; count of bases not matched to a gene: 8. CDR3 DNA: TGTGCCAGCACTCCCGGGCTAGCGGGGACAGATACGCAGTATTTT. Its protein product is CASTPGLAGTDTQYF.

The chain combines TRBV6-5 with TRBJ1-2; 7 positions agree with TRBD1. From germline, CDR1 is MNHEY and CDR2 SVGAGI. The V segment lost 0 bases and the J segment 7 bases; nucleotides outside the gene matches: 5. This CDR3 comprises 14 residues. CDR3 protein: CASSYSTGAGGYTF. The CDR3 region has the DNA TGTGCCAGCAGTTACTCTACAGGGGCGGGTGGCTACACCTTC.